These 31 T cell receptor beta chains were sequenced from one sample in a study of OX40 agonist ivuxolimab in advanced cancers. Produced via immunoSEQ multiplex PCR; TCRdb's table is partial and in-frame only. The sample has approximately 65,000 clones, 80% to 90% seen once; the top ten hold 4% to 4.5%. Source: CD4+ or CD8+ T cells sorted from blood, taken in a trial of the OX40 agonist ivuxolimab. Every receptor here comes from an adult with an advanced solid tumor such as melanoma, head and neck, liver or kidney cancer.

The CDR3 region is CASSLGVSGRFDYTF. The CDR3 DNA follows: TGTGCCAGCAGCTTAGGGGTTTCGGGGAGGTTTGACTACACCTTC. The gene calls are TRBV7-9 and TRBJ1-2; no firm D call. The CDR3 contains 15 residues. The V gene's germline CDR1 is SEHNR and CDR2 FQNEAQ (reference sequence). V was clipped by 1 base and J by 10 bases, with 19 bases between them.

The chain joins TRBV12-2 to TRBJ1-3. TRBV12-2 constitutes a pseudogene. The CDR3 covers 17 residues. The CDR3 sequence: CASRLAGEGISGNTIYF. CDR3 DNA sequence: TGTGCAAGTCGCTTAGCGGGAGAGGGCATCTCTGGAAACACCATATATTTT.

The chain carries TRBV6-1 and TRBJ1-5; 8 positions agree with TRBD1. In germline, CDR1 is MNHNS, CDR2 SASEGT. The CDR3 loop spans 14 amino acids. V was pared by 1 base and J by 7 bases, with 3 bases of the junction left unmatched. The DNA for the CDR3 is TGTGCCAGCAGTGAAGGGACAGGGATCCAGCCCCAGCATTTT. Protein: CASSEGTGIQPQHF.

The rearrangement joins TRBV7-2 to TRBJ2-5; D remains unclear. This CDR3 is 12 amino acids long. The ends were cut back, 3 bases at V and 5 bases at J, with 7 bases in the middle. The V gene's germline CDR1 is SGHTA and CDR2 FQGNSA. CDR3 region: CASSFSYETQYF. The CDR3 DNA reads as TGTGCCAGCAGCTTTTCTTATGAGACCCAGTACTTC.

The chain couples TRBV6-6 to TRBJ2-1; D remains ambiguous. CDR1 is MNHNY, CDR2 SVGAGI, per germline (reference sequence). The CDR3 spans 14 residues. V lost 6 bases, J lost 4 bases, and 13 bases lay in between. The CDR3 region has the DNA TGTGCCAGCAGGGATAGATTCCTATACAATGAGCAGTTCTTC. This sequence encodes CASRDRFLYNEQFF.

CDR3 nucleotide sequence: TGTGCCAGCAGCTTAGGGGCAGGGCTTTTCGCAGATACGCAGTATTTT. Translating it yields CASSLGAGLFADTQYF. The chain has TRBV7-9 and TRBJ2-3, with D possibly matching TRBD1 (5 bases). The CDR3 runs 16 residues. V was clipped by 1 base and J by 4 bases, with 15 bases between them. CDR1 is SEHNR and CDR2 is FQNEAQ in the germline V gene (reference sequence).

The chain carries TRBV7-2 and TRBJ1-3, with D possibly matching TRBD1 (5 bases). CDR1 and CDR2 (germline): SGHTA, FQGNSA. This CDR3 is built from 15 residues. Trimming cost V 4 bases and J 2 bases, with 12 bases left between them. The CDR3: CASSSVQGAGNTIYF. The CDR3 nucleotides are TGTGCCAGCAGCTCCGTCCAGGGAGCTGGAAACACCATATATTTT.

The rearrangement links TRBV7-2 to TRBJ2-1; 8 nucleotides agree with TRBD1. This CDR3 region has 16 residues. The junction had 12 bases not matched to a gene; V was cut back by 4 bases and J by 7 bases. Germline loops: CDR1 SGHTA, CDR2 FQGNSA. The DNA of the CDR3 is TGTGCCAGCAGCTCGACGTATCGGACAGGGACTAATGAGCAGTTCTTC. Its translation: CASSSTYRTGTNEQFF. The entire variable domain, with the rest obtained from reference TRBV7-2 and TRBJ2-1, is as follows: GAGVSQSPSNKVTEKGKDVELRCDPISGHTALYWYRQSLGQGLEFLIYFQGNSAPDKSGLPSDRFSAERTGGSVSTLTIQRTQQEDSAVYLCASSSTYRTGTNEQFFGPGTRLTVL.

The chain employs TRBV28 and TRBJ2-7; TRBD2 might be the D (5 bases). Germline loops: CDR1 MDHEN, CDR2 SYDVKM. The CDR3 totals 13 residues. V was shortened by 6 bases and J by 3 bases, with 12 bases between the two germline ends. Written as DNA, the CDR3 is TGTGCCAGCAGGATGGGTGGACTCTACGAGCAGTACTTC. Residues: CASRMGGLYEQYF.

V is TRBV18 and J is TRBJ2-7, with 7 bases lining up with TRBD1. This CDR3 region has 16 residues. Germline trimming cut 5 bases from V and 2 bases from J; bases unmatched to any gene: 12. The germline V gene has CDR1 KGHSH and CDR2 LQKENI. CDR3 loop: CASSTLTGRRAYEQYF. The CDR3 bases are TGTGCCAGCTCAACTTTGACAGGGAGAAGGGCCTACGAGCAGTACTTC.

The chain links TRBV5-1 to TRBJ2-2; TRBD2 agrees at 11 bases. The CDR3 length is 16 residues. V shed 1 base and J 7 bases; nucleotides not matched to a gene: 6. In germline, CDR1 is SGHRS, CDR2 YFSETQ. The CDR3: CASSLSLAGVGGELFF. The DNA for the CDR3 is TGCGCCAGCAGCTTGTCACTAGCGGGAGTAGGCGGGGAGCTGTTTTTT.

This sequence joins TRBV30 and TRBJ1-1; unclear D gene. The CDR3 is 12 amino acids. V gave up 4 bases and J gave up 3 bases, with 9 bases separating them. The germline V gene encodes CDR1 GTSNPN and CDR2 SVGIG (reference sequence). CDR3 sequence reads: CAWTPLYTEAFF. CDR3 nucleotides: TGTGCCTGGACTCCCCTGTACACTGAAGCTTTCTTT.

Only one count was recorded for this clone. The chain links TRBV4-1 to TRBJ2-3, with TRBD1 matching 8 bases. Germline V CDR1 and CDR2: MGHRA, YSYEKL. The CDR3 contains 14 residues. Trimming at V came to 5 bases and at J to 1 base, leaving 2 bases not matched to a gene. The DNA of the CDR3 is TGCGCCAGCAGCTTACAGGGGGGCACAGATACGCAGTATTTT. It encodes CASSLQGGTDTQYF.

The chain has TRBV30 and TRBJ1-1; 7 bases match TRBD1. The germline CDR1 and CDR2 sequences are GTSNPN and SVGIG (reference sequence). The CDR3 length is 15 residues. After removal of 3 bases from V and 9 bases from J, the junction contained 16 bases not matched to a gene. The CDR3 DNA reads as TGTGCCTGGAGAGATCCGCGACAGGGTGTAGTAAAAGCTTTCTTT. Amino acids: CAWRDPRQGVVKAFF.

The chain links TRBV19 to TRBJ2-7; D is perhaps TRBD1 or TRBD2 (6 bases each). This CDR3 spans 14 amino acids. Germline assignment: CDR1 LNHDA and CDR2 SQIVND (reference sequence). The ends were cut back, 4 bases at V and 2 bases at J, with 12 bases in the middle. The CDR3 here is CASSRRDTAYEQYF. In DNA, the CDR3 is TGTGCCAGTAGTAGGAGGGACACAGCCTACGAGCAGTACTTC.

CDR3 coding DNA: TGTGCCAGCAGCATGACTAGCGGGAGGGCCCCCTACGAGCAGTACTTC. Protein product: CASSMTSGRAPYEQYF. This sequence joins TRBV7-9 and TRBJ2-7; 14 bases map to TRBD2. The germline V gene encodes CDR1 SEHNR and CDR2 FQNEAQ (reference sequence). The CDR3 is 16 amino acids. Trimming removed 5 bases from V and 2 bases from J; junction bases left unmatched: 5. The full variable domain, its missing parts supplied by reference TRBV7-9 and TRBJ2-7, is DTGVSQNPRHKITKRGQNVTFRCDPISEHNRLYWYRQTLGQGPEFLTYFQNEAQLEKSRLLSDRFSAERPKGSFSTLEIQRTEQGDSAMYLCASSMTSGRAPYEQYFGPGTRLTVT.

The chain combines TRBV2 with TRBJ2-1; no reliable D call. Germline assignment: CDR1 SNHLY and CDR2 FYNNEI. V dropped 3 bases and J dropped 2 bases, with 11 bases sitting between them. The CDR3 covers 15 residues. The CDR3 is CASSDESWTYNEQFF. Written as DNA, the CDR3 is TGTGCCAGCAGTGATGAGAGCTGGACCTACAATGAGCAGTTCTTC.

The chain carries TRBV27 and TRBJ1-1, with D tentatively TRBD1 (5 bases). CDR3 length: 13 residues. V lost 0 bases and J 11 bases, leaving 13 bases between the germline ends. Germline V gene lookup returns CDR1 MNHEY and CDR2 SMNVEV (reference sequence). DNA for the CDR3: TGTGCCAGCAGTTTATCGGGCAGGGTTGTTGCTTTCTTT. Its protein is CASSLSGRVVAFF.

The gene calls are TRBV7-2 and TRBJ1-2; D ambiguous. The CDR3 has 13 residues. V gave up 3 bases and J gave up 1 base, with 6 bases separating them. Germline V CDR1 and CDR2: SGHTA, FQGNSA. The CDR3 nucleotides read TGTGCCAGCAGCTTGGGGTTTAACTATGGCTACACCTTC. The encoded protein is CASSLGFNYGYTF.

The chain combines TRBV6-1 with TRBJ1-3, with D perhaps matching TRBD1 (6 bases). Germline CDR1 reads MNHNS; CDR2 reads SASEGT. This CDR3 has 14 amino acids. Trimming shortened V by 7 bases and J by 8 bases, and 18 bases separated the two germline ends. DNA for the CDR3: TGTGCCAGCATTCCTTTGGACAGTACCGACACCATATATTTT. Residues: CASIPLDSTDTIYF.

The CDR3 DNA reads TGTGCCAGCAGCGTCGAACCCTACAATGAGCAGTTCTTC. It encodes CASSVEPYNEQFF. The genes are TRBV5-4 and TRBJ2-1; no reliable D call. The V and J ends lost 4 bases and 2 bases respectively, with 7 bases between them. CDR1 is SGHNT and CDR2 is YYREEE in the germline V gene (reference sequence). This CDR3 has 13 residues.

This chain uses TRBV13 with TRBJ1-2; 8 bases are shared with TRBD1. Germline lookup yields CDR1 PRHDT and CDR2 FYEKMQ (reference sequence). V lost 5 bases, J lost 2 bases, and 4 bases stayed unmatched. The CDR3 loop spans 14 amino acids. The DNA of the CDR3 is TGTGCCAGCAGCCCTCGGACAGGGAACTATGGCTACACCTTC. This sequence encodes CASSPRTGNYGYTF.

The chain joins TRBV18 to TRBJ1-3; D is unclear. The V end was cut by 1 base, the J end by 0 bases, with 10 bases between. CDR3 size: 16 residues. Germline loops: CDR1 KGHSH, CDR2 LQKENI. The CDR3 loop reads CASSPLRLDSGNTIYF. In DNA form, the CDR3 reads TGTGCCAGCTCACCACTTCGACTCGACTCTGGAAACACCATATATTTT.

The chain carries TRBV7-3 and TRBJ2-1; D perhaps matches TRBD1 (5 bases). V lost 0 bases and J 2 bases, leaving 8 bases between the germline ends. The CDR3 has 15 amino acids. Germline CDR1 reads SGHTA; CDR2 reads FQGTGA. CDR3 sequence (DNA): TGTGCCAGCAGCTTAACCCAGGGTACCTACAATGAGCAGTTCTTC. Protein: CASSLTQGTYNEQFF.

This CDR3 reads CASSYGVGRQETQYF. CDR3 DNA sequence: TGTGCCAGCAGTTACGGGGTTGGGAGGCAAGAGACCCAGTACTTC. V gene TRBV6-5 combines with J gene TRBJ2-5; D is possibly TRBD2 (6 bases). In germline, CDR1 is MNHEY, CDR2 SVGAGI. V shed 2 bases and J shed 2 bases, with 12 bases lying between them. This CDR3 region has 15 residues.

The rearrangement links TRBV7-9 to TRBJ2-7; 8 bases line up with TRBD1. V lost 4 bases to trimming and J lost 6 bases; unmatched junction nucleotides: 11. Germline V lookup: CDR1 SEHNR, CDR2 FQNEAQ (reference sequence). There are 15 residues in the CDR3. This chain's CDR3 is CASSSRETGAGEQYF. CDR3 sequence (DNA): TGTGCCAGCAGCTCCCGAGAGACAGGGGCCGGCGAGCAGTACTTC.

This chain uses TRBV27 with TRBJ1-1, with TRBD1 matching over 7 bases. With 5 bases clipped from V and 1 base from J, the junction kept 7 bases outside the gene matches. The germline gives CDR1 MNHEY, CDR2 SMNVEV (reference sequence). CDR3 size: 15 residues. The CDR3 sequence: CASSLKGARNTEAFF. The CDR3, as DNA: TGTGCCAGCAGTCTGAAGGGGGCTCGGAACACTGAAGCTTTCTTT.

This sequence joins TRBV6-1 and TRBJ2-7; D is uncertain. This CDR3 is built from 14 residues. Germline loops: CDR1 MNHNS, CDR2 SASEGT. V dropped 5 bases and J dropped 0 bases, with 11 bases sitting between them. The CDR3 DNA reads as TGTGCCAGCAGTATTAGCTCATACTCCTACGAGCAGTACTTC. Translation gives CASSISSYSYEQYF.

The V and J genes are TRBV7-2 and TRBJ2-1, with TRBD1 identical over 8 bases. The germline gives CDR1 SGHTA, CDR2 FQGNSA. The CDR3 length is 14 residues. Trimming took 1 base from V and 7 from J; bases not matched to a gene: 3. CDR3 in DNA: TGTGCCAGCAGCTTAGGAGGGGACAGGAATGAGCAGTTCTTC. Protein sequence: CASSLGGDRNEQFF. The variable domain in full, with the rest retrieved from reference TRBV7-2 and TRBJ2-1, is GAGVSQSPSNKVTEKGKDVELRCDPISGHTALYWYRQSLGQGLEFLIYFQGNSAPDKSGLPSDRFSAERTGGSVSTLTIQRTQQEDSAVYLCASSLGGDRNEQFFGPGTRLTVL.

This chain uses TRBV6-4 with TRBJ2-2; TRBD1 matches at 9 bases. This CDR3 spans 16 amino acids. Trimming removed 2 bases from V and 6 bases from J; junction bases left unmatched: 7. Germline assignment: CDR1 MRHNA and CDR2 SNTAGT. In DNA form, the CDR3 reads TGTGCCAGCAGTGACCTCCCGGGACAGGGAGCCGGGGAGCTGTTTTTT. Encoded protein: CASSDLPGQGAGELFF.

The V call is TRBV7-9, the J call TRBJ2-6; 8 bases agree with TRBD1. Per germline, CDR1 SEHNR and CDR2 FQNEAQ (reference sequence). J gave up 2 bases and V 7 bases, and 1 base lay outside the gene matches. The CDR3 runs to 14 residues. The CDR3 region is CASKQGAGANVLTF. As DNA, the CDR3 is TGTGCCAGCAAACAGGGGGCTGGGGCCAACGTCCTGACTTTC.